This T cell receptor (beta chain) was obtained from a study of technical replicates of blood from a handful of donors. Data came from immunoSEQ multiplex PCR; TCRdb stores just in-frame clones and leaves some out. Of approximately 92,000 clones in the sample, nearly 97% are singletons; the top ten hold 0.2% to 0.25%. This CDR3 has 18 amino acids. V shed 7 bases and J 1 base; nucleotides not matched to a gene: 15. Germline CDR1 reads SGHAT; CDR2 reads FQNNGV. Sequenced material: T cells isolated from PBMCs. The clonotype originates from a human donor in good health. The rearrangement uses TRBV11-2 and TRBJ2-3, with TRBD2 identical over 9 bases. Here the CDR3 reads CASTRWGGAGGRTDTQYF. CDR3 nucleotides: TGTGCCAGCACCCGATGGGGTGGAGCGGGGGGCCGCACAGATACGCAGTATTTT.